These 20 T cell receptor beta chains originate from one sample sequenced in a study of T cells in Graves' hyperthyroidism and ophthalmopathy. Amplified TCR beta CDR3 regions came from RNA transcripts. The study used the HTBI primer set for a first-round RT-PCR of the TCR CDR3. TCRdb called the multiplex PCR reads again in MiXCR, with one record for every CDR3 protein. The table shows 600,000 to 700,000 distinct CDR3 sequences, with roughly 14% occurring only once. The sequenced material came from blood. These receptors came from a woman aged 40 to 55 with Graves' ophthalmopathy.

This clonotype was observed many times. V usage is TRBV5-1 and J usage is TRBJ1-6, with D possibly matching TRBD1 (5 bases). CDR1 and CDR2 (germline): SGHRS, YFSETQ. Trimming pared 2 bases from V and 0 bases from J, leaving 9 bases between. The CDR3 is made up of 16 amino acids. The CDR3 sequence: CASSFDSYSYNSPLHF. The CDR3 DNA sequence: TGCGCCAGCAGCTTCGACAGCTACTCCTATAATTCACCCCTCCACTTT.

In this sample, this clonotype turned up a few times. The chain carries TRBV3-1 and TRBJ2-5, with 10 bases fitting TRBD2. Looked up from germline, CDR1 is LGHDT and CDR2 is YNNKEL (reference sequence). CDR3 size: 16 residues. J was trimmed by 5 bases and V by 6 bases; bases with no gene match: 12. The CDR3 coding sequence is TGTGCCAGCAGTCAACACCTAGCGGGAGAAGGGGAGACCCAGTACTTC. Residues: CASSQHLAGEGETQYF.

The sample holds many counts of this clonotype. The J gene is TRBJ1-1, the V gene TRBV6-5, with D unclear. The CDR3 extends over 12 amino acids. The germline V gene has CDR1 MNHEY and CDR2 SVGAGI. V lost 4 bases and J lost 4, with 7 bases in between. CDR3 DNA: TGTGCCAGCAGTTGGGGTCCCACTGAAGCTTTCTTT. It is translated as CASSWGPTEAFF.

This clonotype was recorded a few times. The chain is built from TRBV11-1 and TRBJ2-3; D is ambiguous. This CDR3 region has 15 residues. Per the germline V gene, CDR1 is SGHAT and CDR2 is FQDESV (reference sequence). V lost 2 bases, J lost 0 bases, and 9 bases lay in between. In nucleotides, the CDR3 is TGTGCCAGCAGCTTACTGAGCTCTAGCACAGATACGCAGTATTTT. Residues: CASSLLSSSTDTQYF.

The chain recombines TRBV19 with TRBJ1-1; D is perhaps TRBD1 (6 bases). Trimming pared 5 bases from V and 1 base from J, leaving 17 bases between. CDR1 is LNHDA and CDR2 is SQIVND in the germline V gene (reference sequence). The CDR3 is 16 amino acids. CDR3 nucleotides: TGTGCCAGTAGTTTTACCCCCGGGACAAAGAACACTGAAGCTTTCTTT. Amino acid sequence: CASSFTPGTKNTEAFF.

This clonotype was counted ten times or more. The chain has TRBV4-1 and TRBJ1-5, with a possible D match to TRBD1 (5 bases). The germline V gene has CDR1 MGHRA and CDR2 YSYEKL. This CDR3 is 14 amino acids long. The V and J ends lost 4 bases and 7 bases respectively, with 14 bases between them. Here the CDR3 reads CASSPQGVGQPQHF. In DNA, the CDR3 is TGCGCCAGCAGCCCTCAAGGGGTAGGGCAGCCCCAGCATTTT.

This clonotype has more than one count but fewer than ten. The chain uses TRBV6-1 and TRBJ2-4; 7 bases are a match to TRBD1. Germline CDR1 is MNHNS and CDR2 is SASEGT. Germline trimming cut 8 bases from V and 1 base from J; bases unmatched to any gene: 8. This CDR3 spans 15 amino acids. CDR3 nucleotides: TGTGCCAGCCGCGGACAGGCCCCGGCCAAAAACATTCAGTACTTC. This translates into CASRGQAPAKNIQYF.

This clonotype was found a few times. This chain uses TRBV19 with TRBJ2-4, with 8 bases fitting TRBD1. The CDR3 runs 16 residues. The junction had 8 bases not matched to a gene; V was cut back by 3 bases and J by 4 bases. Germline CDR1 and CDR2: LNHDA and SQIVND (reference sequence). The CDR3 region has the DNA TGTGCCAGTAGTATCCCTGGACAGGGAAGGAAAAACATTCAGTACTTC. This sequence encodes CASSIPGQGRKNIQYF.

The rearrangement joins TRBV5-1 to TRBJ2-1; 11 bases are a match to TRBD2. V was pared by 2 bases and J by 9 bases, with 4 bases of the junction left unmatched. The CDR3 has 14 amino acids. Germline values: CDR1 SGHRS, CDR2 YFSETQ. DNA of the CDR3: TGCGCCAGCAGCTTCCTAGCGGGAGGAAGTGAGCAGTTCTTC. This gives the protein CASSFLAGGSEQFF.

The genes are TRBV4-2 and TRBJ1-2; D is perhaps TRBD1 (6 bases). Trimming stripped 0 bases from V and 4 bases from J, with 12 bases between. Per germline, CDR1 LGHNA and CDR2 YNFKEQ. This CDR3 is built from 15 residues. CDR3 sequence: CASSQDGRGLYGYTF. The CDR3 region has the DNA TGTGCCAGCAGCCAAGATGGCCGGGGGCTCTATGGCTACACCTTC.

The genes are TRBV2 and TRBJ2-7; tentatively, D is TRBD1 (6 bases). The CDR3 totals 16 residues. The germline V gene has CDR1 SNHLY and CDR2 FYNNEI. V gave up 4 bases and J gave up 10 bases, with 26 bases separating them. In DNA form, the CDR3 reads TGTGCCAGCAGTGGTCGCCCAGACCAAAAACAGGGTCTTCAGTACTTC. Translating gives CASSGRPDQKQGLQYF.

This clonotype was recorded at least ten times. The chain uses TRBV5-1 and TRBJ1-5; TRBD1 matches 7 bases. V lost 0 bases, J lost 7 bases, and 4 bases stayed unmatched. The CDR3 runs to 14 residues. Germline V gene sequence: CDR1 SGHRS, CDR2 YFSETQ. The CDR3 sequence: CASSLEGAGQPQHF. In nucleotides, the CDR3 is TGCGCCAGCAGCTTGGAGGGGGCGGGACAGCCCCAGCATTTT.

The chain uses TRBV12-3 or TRBV12-4 and TRBJ1-5; no definite D call. V was trimmed by 7 bases and J by 3 bases, leaving 7 bases between them. CDR3 length equals 12 residues. CDR3 region: CASNNDNQPQHF. CDR3 in DNA: TGTGCCAGCAACAATGACAATCAGCCCCAGCATTTT.

This clonotype was counted many times. The chain links TRBV28 to TRBJ1-2; D is perhaps TRBD1 (6 bases). The CDR3 is made up of 13 amino acids. Looked up from germline, CDR1 is MDHEN and CDR2 is SYDVKM. Trimming removed 6 bases from V and 3 bases from J, with 11 bases in between. The CDR3 sequence is CASSETGHYGYTF. The CDR3 DNA reads TGTGCCAGCAGCGAAACAGGGCACTATGGCTACACCTTC.

The table lists this clonotype with many counts. The chain uses TRBV20-1 and TRBJ2-3, with a weak D call TRBD2 (5 bases). The CDR3 runs to 14 residues. Trimming removed 4 bases at V and 2 bases at J, with 13 bases between. Looked up from germline, CDR1 is DFQATT and CDR2 is SNEGSKA (reference sequence). CDR3 DNA sequence: TGCAGTGCTAAGGCCATGGAGGACACAGATACGCAGTATTTT. Protein: CSAKAMEDTDTQYF.

V and J are TRBV6-1 and TRBJ1-3; tentative D call: TRBD1 (5 bases). This CDR3 has 15 residues. Between the trimmed V and J ends, which lost 1 base and 0 bases, there was a span of 7 bases. Germline-derived CDR1 and CDR2 are MNHNS and SASEGT. The CDR3 region is CASSEGGASGNTIYF. CDR3 coding DNA: TGTGCCAGCAGTGAAGGTGGGGCCTCTGGAAACACCATATATTTT.

This clonotype was seen a handful of times. The genes are TRBV12-3 or TRBV12-4 and TRBJ2-7; no clear D. CDR3 length equals 13 residues. The V and J ends lost 1 base and 3 bases respectively, with 7 bases between them. The CDR3 DNA is TGTGCCAGCAGTTTAGTAGGTCGCTACGAGCAGTACTTC. This sequence encodes CASSLVGRYEQYF.

Ten or more counts support this clonotype. The rearrangement links TRBV12-5 to TRBJ2-7; a weak D match, TRBD2 (5 bases). The germline gives CDR1 LGHNT, CDR2 FRNRAP. V dropped 2 bases and J dropped 5 bases, with 13 bases sitting between them. This CDR3 spans 14 amino acids. The CDR3 here is CASGLRGKGDEQYF. CDR3 DNA: TGTGCTAGTGGTTTGCGGGGAAAGGGCGACGAGCAGTACTTC.

This clonotype has at least ten counts. This chain uses TRBV6-5 with TRBJ2-7; tentatively, D is TRBD1 (6 bases). Per germline, CDR1 MNHEY and CDR2 SVGAGI. There are 14 residues in the CDR3. Trimming shortened V by 7 bases and J by 0 bases, and 13 bases separated the two germline ends. CDR3 sequence: CASTMTGGSYEQYF. The CDR3 region has the DNA TGTGCCAGCACCATGACAGGTGGCTCCTACGAGCAGTACTTC.

This clonotype was picked up many times. The chain carries TRBV5-1 and TRBJ2-7; a weak D match, TRBD2 (5 bases). CDR3 length: 15 residues. The germline V gene encodes CDR1 SGHRS and CDR2 YFSETQ. V was pared by 4 bases and J by 1 base, with 15 bases between. For the CDR3, the DNA is TGCGCCAGCAGCCTTCAGGCGGGCACATCCTACGAGCAGTACTTC. As protein: CASSLQAGTSYEQYF.